This T cell receptor (beta chain) originates from a study of CXCR3-negative and CXCR3-positive naive CD8 T cells. Study in general: The libraries yielded about 130 million TRB reads, about 1.5 +/- 0.3 million each.

As concerns this clonotype: Antigen specificity is unknown.

The CDR3 is 16 residues long. Germline-derived CDR1 and CDR2 are SGDLS and YYNGEE. Whole-study results and caveats: With CXCR3 expression partially decreased after cryopreservation, most assays relied on fresh PBMCs.

Through 5' RACE with UMI labels, the TRB cDNA libraries were prepared. Using the 5' RACE reads, TCRdb records one entry per CDR3 protein without DNA. The record lists 45,000 to 55,000 distinct CDR3 sequences, of which the ten most abundant hold about 15%. This TCR was recovered from a human donor in good health. Some clones in this sample may be carry-over from other donors' samples. V gene TRBV9 combines with J gene TRBJ1-1; without DNA, the TCRdb call of TRBD1 cannot be checked. What was sequenced was memory CD8+ T cells from blood. The CDR3 region is CASSPTDRGRNTEAFF.